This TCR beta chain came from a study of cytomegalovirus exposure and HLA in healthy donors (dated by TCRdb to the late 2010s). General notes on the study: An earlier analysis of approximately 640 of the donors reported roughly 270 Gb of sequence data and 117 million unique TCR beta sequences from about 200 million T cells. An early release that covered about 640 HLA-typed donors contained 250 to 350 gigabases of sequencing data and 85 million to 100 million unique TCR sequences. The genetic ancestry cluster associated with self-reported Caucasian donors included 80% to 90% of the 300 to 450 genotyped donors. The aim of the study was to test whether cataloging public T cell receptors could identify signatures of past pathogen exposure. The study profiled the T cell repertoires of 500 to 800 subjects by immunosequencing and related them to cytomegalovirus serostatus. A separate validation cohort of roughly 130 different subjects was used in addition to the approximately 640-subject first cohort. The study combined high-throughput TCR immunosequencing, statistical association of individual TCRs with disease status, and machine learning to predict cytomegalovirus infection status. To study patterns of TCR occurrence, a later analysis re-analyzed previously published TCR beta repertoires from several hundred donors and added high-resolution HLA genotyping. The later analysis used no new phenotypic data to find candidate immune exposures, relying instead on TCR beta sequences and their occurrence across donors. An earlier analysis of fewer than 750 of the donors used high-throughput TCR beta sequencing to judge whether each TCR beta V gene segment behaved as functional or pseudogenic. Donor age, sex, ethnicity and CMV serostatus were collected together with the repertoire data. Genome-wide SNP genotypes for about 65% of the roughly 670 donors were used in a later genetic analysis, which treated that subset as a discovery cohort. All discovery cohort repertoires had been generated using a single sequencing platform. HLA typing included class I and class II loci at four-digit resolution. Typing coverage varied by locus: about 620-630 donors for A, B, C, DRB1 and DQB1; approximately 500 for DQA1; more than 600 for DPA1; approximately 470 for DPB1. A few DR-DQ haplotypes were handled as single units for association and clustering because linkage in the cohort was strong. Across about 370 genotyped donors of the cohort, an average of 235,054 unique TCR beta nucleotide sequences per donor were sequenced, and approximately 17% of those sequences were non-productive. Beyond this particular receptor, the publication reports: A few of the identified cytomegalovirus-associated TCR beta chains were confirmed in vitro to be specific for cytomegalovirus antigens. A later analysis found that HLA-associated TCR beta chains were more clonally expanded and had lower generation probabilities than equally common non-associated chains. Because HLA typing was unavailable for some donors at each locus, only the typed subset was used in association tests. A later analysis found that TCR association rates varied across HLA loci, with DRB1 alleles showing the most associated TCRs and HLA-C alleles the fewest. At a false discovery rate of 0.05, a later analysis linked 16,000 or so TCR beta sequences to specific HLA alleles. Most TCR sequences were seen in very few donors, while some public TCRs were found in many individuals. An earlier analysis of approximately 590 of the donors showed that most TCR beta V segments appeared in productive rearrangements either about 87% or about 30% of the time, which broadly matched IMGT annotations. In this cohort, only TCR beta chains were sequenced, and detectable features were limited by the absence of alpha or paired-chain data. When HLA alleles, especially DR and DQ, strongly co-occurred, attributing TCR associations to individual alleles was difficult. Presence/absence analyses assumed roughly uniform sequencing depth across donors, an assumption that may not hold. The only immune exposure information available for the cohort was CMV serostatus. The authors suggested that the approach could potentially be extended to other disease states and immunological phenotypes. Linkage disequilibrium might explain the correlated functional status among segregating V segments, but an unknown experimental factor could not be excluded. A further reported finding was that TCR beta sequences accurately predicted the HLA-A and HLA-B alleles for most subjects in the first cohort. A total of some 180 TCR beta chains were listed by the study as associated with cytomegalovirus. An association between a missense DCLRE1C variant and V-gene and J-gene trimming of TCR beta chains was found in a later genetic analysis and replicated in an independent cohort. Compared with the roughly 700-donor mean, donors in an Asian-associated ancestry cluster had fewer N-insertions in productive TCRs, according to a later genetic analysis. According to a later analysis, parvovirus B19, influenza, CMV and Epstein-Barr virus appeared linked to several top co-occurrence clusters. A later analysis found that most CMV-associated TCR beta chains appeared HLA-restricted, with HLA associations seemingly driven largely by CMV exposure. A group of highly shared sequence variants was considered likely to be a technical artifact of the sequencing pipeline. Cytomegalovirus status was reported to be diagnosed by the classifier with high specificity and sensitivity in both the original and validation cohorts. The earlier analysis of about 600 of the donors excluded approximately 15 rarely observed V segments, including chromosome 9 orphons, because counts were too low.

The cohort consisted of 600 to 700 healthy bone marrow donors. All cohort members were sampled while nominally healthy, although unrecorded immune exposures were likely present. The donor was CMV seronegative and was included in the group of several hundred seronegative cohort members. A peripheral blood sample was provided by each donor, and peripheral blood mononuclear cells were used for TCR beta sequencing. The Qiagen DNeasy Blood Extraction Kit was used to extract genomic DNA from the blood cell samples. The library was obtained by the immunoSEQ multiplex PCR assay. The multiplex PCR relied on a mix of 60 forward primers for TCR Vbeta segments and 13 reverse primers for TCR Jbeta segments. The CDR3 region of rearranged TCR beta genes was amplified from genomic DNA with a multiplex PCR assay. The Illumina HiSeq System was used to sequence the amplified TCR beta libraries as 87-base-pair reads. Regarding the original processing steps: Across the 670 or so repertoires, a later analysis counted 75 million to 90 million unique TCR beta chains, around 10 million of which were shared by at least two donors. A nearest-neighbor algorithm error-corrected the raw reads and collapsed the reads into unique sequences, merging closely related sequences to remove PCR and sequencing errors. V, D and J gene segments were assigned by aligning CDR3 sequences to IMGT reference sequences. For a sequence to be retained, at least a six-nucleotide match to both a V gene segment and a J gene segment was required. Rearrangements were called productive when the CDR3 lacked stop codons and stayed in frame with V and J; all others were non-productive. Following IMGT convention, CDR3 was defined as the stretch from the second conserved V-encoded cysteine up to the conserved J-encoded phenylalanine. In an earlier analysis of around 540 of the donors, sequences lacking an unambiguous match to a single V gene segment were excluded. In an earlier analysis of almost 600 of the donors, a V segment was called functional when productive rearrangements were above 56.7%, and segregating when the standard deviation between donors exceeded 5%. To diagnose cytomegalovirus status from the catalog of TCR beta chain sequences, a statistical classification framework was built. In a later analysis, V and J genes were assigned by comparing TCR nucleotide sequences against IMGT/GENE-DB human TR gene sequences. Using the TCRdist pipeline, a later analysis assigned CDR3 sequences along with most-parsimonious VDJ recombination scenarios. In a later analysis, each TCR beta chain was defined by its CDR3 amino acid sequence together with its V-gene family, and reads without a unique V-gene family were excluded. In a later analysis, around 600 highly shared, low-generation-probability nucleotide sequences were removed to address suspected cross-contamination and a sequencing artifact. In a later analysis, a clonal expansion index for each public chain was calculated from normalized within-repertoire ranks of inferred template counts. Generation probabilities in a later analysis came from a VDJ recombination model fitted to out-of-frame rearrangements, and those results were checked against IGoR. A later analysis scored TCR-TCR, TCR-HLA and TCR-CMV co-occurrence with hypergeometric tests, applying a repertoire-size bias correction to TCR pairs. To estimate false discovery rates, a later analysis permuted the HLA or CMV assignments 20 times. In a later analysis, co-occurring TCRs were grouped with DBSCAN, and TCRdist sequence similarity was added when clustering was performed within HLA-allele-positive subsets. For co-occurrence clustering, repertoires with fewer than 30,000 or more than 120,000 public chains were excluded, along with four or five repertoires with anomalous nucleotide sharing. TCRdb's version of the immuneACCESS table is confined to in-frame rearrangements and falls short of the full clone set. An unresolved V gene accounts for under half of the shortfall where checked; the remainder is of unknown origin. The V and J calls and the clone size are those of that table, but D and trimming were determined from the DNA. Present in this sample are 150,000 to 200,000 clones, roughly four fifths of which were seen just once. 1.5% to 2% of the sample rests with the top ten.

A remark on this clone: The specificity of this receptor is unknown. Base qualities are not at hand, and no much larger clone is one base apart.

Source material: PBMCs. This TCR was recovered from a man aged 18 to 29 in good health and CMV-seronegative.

DNA sequence: TGTGCCAGCAGCCAAGATCTTGGAGGGGAGGTGTACAATGAGCAGTTCTTC. This translates into CASSQDLGGEVYNEQFF. The chain joins TRBV4-2 to TRBJ2-1; the D region possibly corresponds to TRBD2 (6 bases align). Looking up the germline V gene yields CDR1 LGHNA and CDR2 YNFKEQ. Reading from cysteine to phenylalanine, the CDR3 counts 17 amino acids. Just the 51-base CDR3 DNA is kept, in frame starting at base 1. V gives up 0 bases and J gives up 4 bases, and the segment between their germline ends measures 16 bases.